The 4 T cell receptor beta chains below all came from one sample that was sequenced in a study of T cells in Graves' hyperthyroidism and ophthalmopathy. Amplification targeted TCR beta CDR3 regions from RNA transcripts. HTBI primers were employed in a first-round RT-PCR of the TCR CDR3. TCRdb used MiXCR to reprocess the multiplex PCR reads, holding one entry per CDR3 protein. The sample holds 300,000 or so distinct CDR3 sequences, around a sixth seen once. Material: blood. The source is a woman in her 50s with Graves' hyperthyroidism.

At least ten counts were recorded for this clonotype. The gene calls are TRBV12-3 or TRBV12-4 and TRBJ1-2; 8 nucleotides match TRBD1. The CDR3 spans 13 residues. V trimming: 10 bases; J trimming: 0 bases; junction bases outside the gene matches: 4. The DNA of the CDR3 is TGTGCCACCAGGGACAGGCCTAACTATGGCTACACCTTC. Its protein is CATRDRPNYGYTF.

The chain is built from TRBV7-9 and TRBJ2-5, with a tentative D call TRBD2 (5 bases). The CDR3 consists of 15 residues. CDR1 is SEHNR, CDR2 FQNEAQ, per germline (reference sequence). Trimming took off 1 base at V and 3 bases at J, with 12 bases between the two ends. The CDR3 is CASSLGVVGEETQYF. The CDR3 region has the DNA TGTGCCAGCAGCTTAGGTGTAGTGGGAGAAGAGACCCAGTACTTC.

This clonotype showed up many times. This rearrangement joins TRBV6-1 to TRBJ1-1; D is possibly TRBD1 (5 bases). The CDR3 is 15 amino acids. CDR1 is MNHNS and CDR2 is SASEGT in the germline V gene. Trimming took 8 bases from V and 4 from J, leaving 20 bases between them. The CDR3 is CASAARGTLSTEAFF. CDR3 DNA: TGTGCCAGCGCTGCGAGAGGGACGTTGAGCACTGAAGCTTTCTTT.

This chain uses TRBV4-1 with TRBJ2-2, with D perhaps given as TRBD1 or TRBD2 (5 bases each). Germline-derived CDR1 and CDR2 are MGHRA and YSYEKL. Between the trimmed V and J ends, which lost 1 base and 0 bases, there was a span of 15 bases. The CDR3 extends over 18 amino acids. CDR3 coding DNA: TGCGCCAGCAGCCAAGTTGAGAAGAGGGGAGCGAACACCGGGGAGCTGTTTTTT. It encodes CASSQVEKRGANTGELFF.